A selection of T cell receptor beta chains follows, all from one sample in a study of radiotherapy plus CTLA-4 blockade in lung cancer. Libraries were prepared by immunoSEQ multiplex PCR; TCRdb keeps only in-frame clonotypes and omits some of them. The table has approximately 48,000 clones, approximately 85% seen once; the top ten hold 4.8%. This specimen consisted of peripheral blood, obtained from a patient treated with radiotherapy plus ipilimumab. These receptors were collected from a human donor with non-small cell lung cancer whose response to radiotherapy plus ipilimumab could not be evaluated. Each CDR3 is given with its conserved first and last residue. A D gene is named only where the DNA matches it firmly. A clone size is listed for some rows: how often the clone was seen (once, few, many), or a class if it is expanded.

TRBJ2-1,NA,15,TRBV9,NA,TGTGCCAGCAGCGTAGACGCTGGGAGCTGGAATGAGCAGTTCTTC,CASSVDAGSWNEQFF
TRBJ2-7,once,16,TRBV19,NA,TGTGCCAGTAGTTCTGAGACTAGCAGGGGTTCCTACGAGCAGTACTTC,CASSSETSRGSYEQYF
TRBJ1-5,NA,16,TRBV7-8,TRBD1,TGTGCCAGCAGCCCCCCTCACAGGGGGCATAGACAGCCCCAGCATTTT,CASSPPHRGHRQPQHF
TRBJ2-5,medium-sized,14,TRBV4-1,NA,TGCGCCAGCAGCGCCCCCAGGGACCAAGAGACCCAGTACTTC,CASSAPRDQETQYF
TRBJ2-7,NA,14,TRBV7-2,NA,TGTGCCAGCAGCCTCGGACTAATCTCCTACGAGCAGTACTTC,CASSLGLISYEQYF
TRBJ1-3,NA,17,TRBV5-1,NA,TGCGCCAGCAGCCCGGAGGGCGGTAGCCCGCTCGGAAACACCATATATTTT,CASSPEGGSPLGNTIYF
TRBJ2-3,NA,16,TRBV7-3,TRBD1,TGTGCCAGCAGCCCGGGGCCAGGGGGCCCAACAGATACGCAGTATTTT,CASSPGPGGPTDTQYF
TRBJ1-5,NA,15,TRBV6-1,NA,TGTGCCAGCAGTTTTGTCCACCAAGCAAATCAGCCCCAGCATTTT,CASSFVHQANQPQHF
TRBJ2-7,NA,15,TRBV28,NA,TGTGCCAGCAGTTCAACAGGTTCAAAGCGCTACGAGCAGTACTTC,CASSSTGSKRYEQYF
TRBJ2-7,NA,13,TRBV29-1,NA,TGCAGCGTTGAGGTCGAGGGGGACTACGAGCAGTACTTC,CSVEVEGDYEQYF
TRBJ1-4,NA,16,TRBV4-2,TRBD1,TGTGCCAGCAGCCAAGACTGGGGGACAGGTGGGGAAAAACTGTTTTTT,CASSQDWGTGGEKLFF
TRBJ1-6,NA,18,TRBV5-1,TRBD1,TGCGCCAGCAGCTTGGATGGACAGGGGAGTCCCTATAATTCACCCCTCCACTTT,CASSLDGQGSPYNSPLHF
TRBJ2-7,once,14,TRBV10-3,NA,TGTGCCATCAGTGAGTCGGTCCAGGCTTACGAGCAGTACTTC,CAISESVQAYEQYF
TRBJ1-1,NA,16,TRBV6-6,NA,TGTGCCAGCAGAGATGGCCGTTCTCCTCTGAACACTGAAGCTTTCTTT,CASRDGRSPLNTEAFF
TRBJ2-2,NA,16,TRBV4-1,NA,TGCGCCAGCAGCCCTACAGGGAGGGTCAACACCGGGGAGCTGTTTTTT,CASSPTGRVNTGELFF
TRBJ1-2,few,14,TRBV5-1,NA,TGCGCCAGCAGCCCCGGAGGAGGGGCTGGGGGCTACACCTTC,CASSPGGGAGGYTF
TRBJ2-4,NA,14,TRBV28,TRBD1,TGTGCCAGCAGTTCAGGACAGGCCCTGGTGATTCAGTACTTC,CASSSGQALVIQYF
TRBJ1-5,NA,15,TRBV7-2,TRBD1,TGTGCCAGCAGCCTAACAGGGGATAGCAATCAGCCCCAGCATTTT,CASSLTGDSNQPQHF
TRBJ1-1,few,13,TRBV6-5,TRBD1,TGTGCCACGGGGACAGGGGGTATCGCTGAAGCTTTCTTT,CATGTGGIAEAFF
TRBJ2-2,NA,16,TRBV9,NA,TGTGCCAGCAGCGTATTTGCGGAAACCTACACCGGGGAGCTGTTTTTT,CASSVFAETYTGELFF
TRBJ1-2,NA,15,TRBV7-8,TRBD1,TGTGCCAGCAGCACCGACGCGGGACAGAACTATGGCTACACCTTC,CASSTDAGQNYGYTF
TRBJ2-7,NA,15,TRBV4-3,TRBD1,TGCGCCAGCAGCCAAAGTGACAGGGGCCCCCTCGAGCAGTACTTC,CASSQSDRGPLEQYF
TRBJ2-7,once,16,TRBV4-1,TRBD2,TGCGCCAGCAGCCAAGATCTAGGGGCGGGAGCCCACGAGCAGTACTTC,CASSQDLGAGAHEQYF
TRBJ2-7,NA,13,TRBV2,TRBD2,TGTGCCAGCGGGGGGACTAGCGTATACGAGCAGTACTTC,CASGGTSVYEQYF
TRBJ2-6,NA,18,TRBV15,TRBD2,TGTGCCACCAGCACCTTAGCGGGAGGCGATTCTGGGGCCAACGTCCTGACTTTC,CATSTLAGGDSGANVLTF
TRBJ2-7,NA,19,TRBV28,TRBD2,TGTGCCAGCAGCTACCCTTCGGAAGCGGGGTATAGATCTTTCTACGAGCAGTACTTC,CASSYPSEAGYRSFYEQYF
TRBJ2-1,few,13,TRBV11-2,NA,TGTGCCAGCAGCTTAGTTATAACAGCCACGCAGTTCTTC,CASSLVITATQFF
TRBJ2-1,NA,18,TRBV9,TRBD2,TGTGCCAGCAGCGCCCCCGGGACTAGCGGGGGCTCCTACAATGAGCAGTTCTTC,CASSAPGTSGGSYNEQFF
TRBJ1-5,NA,17,TRBV7-9,TRBD1,TGTGCCAGCAGCTTAGGCGATCCGGACAGGGGTAATCAGCCCCAGCATTTT,CASSLGDPDRGNQPQHF
TRBJ2-1,NA,17,TRBV7-2,TRBD2,TGTGCCAGCAGCTTAACTAGCGGGAGCATAGGCGGAAATGAGCAGTTCTTC,CASSLTSGSIGGNEQFF
TRBJ2-1,few,14,TRBV27,TRBD2,TGTGCCAGCAGACTAGCGGGAGTCCCCAATGAGCAGTTCTTC,CASRLAGVPNEQFF
TRBJ2-1,NA,16,TRBV28,TRBD1,TGTGCCAGCAGTTTAGGCGGGACAGGGGGGCACAATGAGCAGTTCTTC,CASSLGGTGGHNEQFF
TRBJ1-4,NA,14,TRBV28,NA,TGTGCCAGCAGTTTTTCCCGGGGTGGGGAAAAACTGTTTTTT,CASSFSRGGEKLFF
TRBJ1-3,NA,10,TRBV29-1,NA,TGCAGCGTTCTCGGAAACACCATATATTTT,CSVLGNTIYF
TRBJ2-2,NA,18,TRBV11-2,TRBD1,TGTGCCAGCAGCTTTTGGCCCCCTCAGGGGGCGGGCACCGGGGAGCTGTTTTTT,CASSFWPPQGAGTGELFF
TRBJ1-1,NA,17,TRBV7-2,NA,TGTGCCAGCAGCTCCGCGAGGGGGGGCGCAGGGTACACTGAAGCTTTCTTT,CASSSARGGAGYTEAFF
TRBJ1-1,NA,12,TRBV30,NA,TGTGCCTCCAGGGTAATTCGCACTGAAGCTTTCTTT,CASRVIRTEAFF
TRBJ2-2,few,14,TRBV9,NA,TGTGCCAGCAATGGAGGCGCGAACACCGGGGAGCTGTTTTTT,CASNGGANTGELFF
TRBJ2-7,NA,14,TRBV2,TRBD2,TGTGCCAGCAGTCTAGCGGGAGAATACTACGAGCAGTACTTC,CASSLAGEYYEQYF
TRBJ2-7,once,16,TRBV6-6,TRBD1,TGTGCCAGCAGTGCCTTCGACAGGGGTGGCTCCTACGAGCAGTACTTC,CASSAFDRGGSYEQYF
TRBJ1-1,NA,15,TRBV7-9,NA,TGTGCCAGCAGCTTAATTGGGGGCCCGAACACTGAAGCTTTCTTT,CASSLIGGPNTEAFF
TRBJ2-7,NA,16,TRBV10-3,NA,TGTGCCATCAGTGAACTGGGAGACGGCGGGCCTTACGAGCAGTACTTC,CAISELGDGGPYEQYF
TRBJ2-1,NA,16,TRBV9,TRBD1,TGTGCCAGCAGCGTAGGTCAGGGGGCCCCCTACAATGAGCAGTTCTTC,CASSVGQGAPYNEQFF
TRBJ2-7,NA,15,TRBV9,NA,TGTGCCAGCAGCACTTCGACAGGTTCGTCCTACGAGCAGTACTTC,CASSTSTGSSYEQYF
TRBJ2-2,NA,16,TRBV10-1,TRBD2,TGCGCCAGCAGTGAGTCTAGCGGGTCGAACACCGGGGAGCTGTTTTTT,CASSESSGSNTGELFF
TRBJ2-7,NA,15,TRBV7-9,NA,TGTGCCAGCAGCTTAGGATCTAGCCCTAGGGACGAGCAGTACTTC,CASSLGSSPRDEQYF
TRBJ2-5,NA,14,TRBV7-9,TRBD1,TGTGCCAGCAGCGAGAGGGACAGACAAGAGACCCAGTACTTC,CASSERDRQETQYF
TRBJ2-7,NA,14,TRBV7-2,TRBD1,TGTGCCAGCAGCTCCGGACAGGGCCCCTACGAGCAGTACTTC,CASSSGQGPYEQYF